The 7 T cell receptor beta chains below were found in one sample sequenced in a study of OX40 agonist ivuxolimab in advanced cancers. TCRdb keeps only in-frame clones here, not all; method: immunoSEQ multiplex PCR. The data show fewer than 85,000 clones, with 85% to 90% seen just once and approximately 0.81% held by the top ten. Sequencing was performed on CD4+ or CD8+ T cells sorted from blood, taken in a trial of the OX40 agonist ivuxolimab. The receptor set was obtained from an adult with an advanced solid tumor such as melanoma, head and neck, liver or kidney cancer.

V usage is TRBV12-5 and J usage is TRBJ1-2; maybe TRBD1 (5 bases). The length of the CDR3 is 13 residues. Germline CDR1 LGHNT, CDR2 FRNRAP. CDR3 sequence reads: CAIGTVSNYGYTF. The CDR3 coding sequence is TGTGCCATTGGGACGGTTTCTAACTATGGCTACACCTTC.

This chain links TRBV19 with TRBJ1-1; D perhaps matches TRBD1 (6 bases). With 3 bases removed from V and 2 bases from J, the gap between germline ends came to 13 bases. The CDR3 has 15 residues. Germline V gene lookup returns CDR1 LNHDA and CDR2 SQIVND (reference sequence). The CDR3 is CASSMYGTPNTEAFF. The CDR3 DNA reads TGTGCCAGTAGTATGTATGGGACACCTAACACTGAAGCTTTCTTT.

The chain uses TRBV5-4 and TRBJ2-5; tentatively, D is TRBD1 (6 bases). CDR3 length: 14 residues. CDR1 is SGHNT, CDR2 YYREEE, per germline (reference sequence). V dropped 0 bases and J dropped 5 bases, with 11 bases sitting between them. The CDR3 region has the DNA TGTGCCAGCAGCTTGGCAGGGGTCAGGGAGACCCAGTACTTC. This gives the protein CASSLAGVRETQYF.

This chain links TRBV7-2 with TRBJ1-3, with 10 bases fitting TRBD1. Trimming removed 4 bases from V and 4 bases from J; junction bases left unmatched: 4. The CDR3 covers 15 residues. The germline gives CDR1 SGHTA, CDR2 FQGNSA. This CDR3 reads CASSSPTGGGNTIYF. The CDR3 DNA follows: TGTGCCAGCAGCTCACCGACAGGGGGCGGAAACACCATATATTTT.

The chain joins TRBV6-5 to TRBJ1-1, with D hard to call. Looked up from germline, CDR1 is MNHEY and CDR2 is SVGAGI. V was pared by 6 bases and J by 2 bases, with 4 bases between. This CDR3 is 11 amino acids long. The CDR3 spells CASRPNTEAFF. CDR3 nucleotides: TGTGCCAGCAGGCCCAACACTGAAGCTTTCTTT.

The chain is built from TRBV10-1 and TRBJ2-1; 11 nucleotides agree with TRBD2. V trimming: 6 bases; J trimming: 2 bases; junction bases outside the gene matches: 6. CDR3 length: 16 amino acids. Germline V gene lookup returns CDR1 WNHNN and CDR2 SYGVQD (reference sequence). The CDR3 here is CASSRLAGSTYNEQFF. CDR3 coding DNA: TGCGCCAGCAGCAGACTAGCGGGATCGACCTACAATGAGCAGTTCTTC.

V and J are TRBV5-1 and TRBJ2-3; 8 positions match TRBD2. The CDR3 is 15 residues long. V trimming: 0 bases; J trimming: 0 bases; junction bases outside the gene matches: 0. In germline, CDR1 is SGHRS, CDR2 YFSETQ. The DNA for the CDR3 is TGCGCCAGCAGCTTGGCTAGCGGGAGCACAGATACGCAGTATTTT. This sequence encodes CASSLASGSTDTQYF.